The 8 T cell receptor beta chains below all came from one sample that was sequenced in a study of blood T cell repertoires in COVID-19. Assay: immunoSEQ multiplex PCR; the TCRdb copy retains only in-frame clones and omits some. Here the sample spans 300,000 to 350,000 clones, roughly 88% being singletons. The sequenced sample was PBMCs or T cells enriched from blood (not recorded which). The origin of the receptors is a man aged 25 to 45 who had recovered from COVID-19.

In its sample, this clone was seen a few times. The V and J genes are TRBV7-9 and TRBJ1-2; D possibly corresponds to TRBD1 (5 bases). Germline lookup yields CDR1 SEHNR and CDR2 FQNEAQ (reference sequence). Trimming took off 5 bases at V and 0 bases at J, with 13 bases between the two ends. The CDR3 is 15 amino acids. The DNA for the CDR3 is TGTGCCAGCAGCCAGGGTGGCGCGACTAACTATGGCTACACCTTC. Its translation is CASSQGGATNYGYTF.

Remarks on this clone: Additional DNA sequences in this sample encode the identical CDR3. The chain recombines TRBV9 with TRBJ2-3, with TRBD2 matching 8 bases. V gave up 0 bases and J gave up 2 bases; unmatched junction bases: 2. Germline-derived CDR1 and CDR2 are SGDLS and YYNGEE. This CDR3 is built from 15 residues. The CDR3 reads CASSVGGGYTDTQYF. DNA for the CDR3: TGTGCCAGCAGCGTAGGCGGGGGGTACACAGATACGCAGTATTTT.

This rearrangement joins TRBV6-6 to TRBJ2-3; no definite D call. Trimming took 2 bases from V and 3 from J, leaving 9 bases between them. Germline V gives CDR1 MNHNY, CDR2 SVGAGI (reference sequence). CDR3 length: 14 residues. Here the CDR3 reads CASSYTGETDTQYF. CDR3 nucleotide sequence: TGTGCCAGCAGTTACACCGGTGAAACAGATACGCAGTATTTT.

The CDR3 region is CASSPGLGYEQYF. DNA of the CDR3: TGTGCCAGCAGTCCCGGACTAGGATACGAGCAGTACTTC. The genes are TRBV2 and TRBJ2-7; 7 bases map to TRBD2. Looked up from germline, CDR1 is SNHLY and CDR2 is FYNNEI. V shed 5 bases, J shed 4 bases, and the junction held 5 bases outside the gene matches. CDR3 length: 13 residues.

The chain joins TRBV27 to TRBJ1-4; possibly TRBD1 for D (5 bases). This CDR3 comprises 14 residues. V was pared by 4 bases and J by 6 bases, with 12 bases between. Germline CDR1 and CDR2: MNHEY and SMNVEV (reference sequence). CDR3 sequence: CASSSMGRYEKLFF. CDR3 sequence (DNA): TGTGCCAGCAGTTCAATGGGGCGTTATGAAAAACTGTTTTTT.

V gene TRBV5-6 combines with J gene TRBJ2-3; D is uncertain. Germline assignment: CDR1 SGHDT and CDR2 YYEEEE. V gave up 0 bases and J gave up 6 bases, with 8 bases separating them. CDR3 length: 13 residues. CDR3 bases: TGTGCCAGCAGCTTGGGTTATCGGGATACGCAGTATTTT. Encoded protein: CASSLGYRDTQYF.

The V call is TRBV10-3, the J call TRBJ2-3; maybe TRBD2 (6 bases). Germline loops: CDR1 ENHRY, CDR2 SYGVKD. CDR3 size: 13 residues. Deletions cut 10 bases from V and 0 bases from J, with 11 bases between. The chain's CDR3 is CASSGPSTDTQYF. CDR3 nucleotide sequence: TGTGCCAGTAGCGGTCCTAGCACAGATACGCAGTATTTT.

V and J are TRBV6-5 and TRBJ1-5; D gene uncertain. The CDR3 contains 12 residues. Trimming shortened V by 5 bases and J by 7 bases, and 9 bases separated the two germline ends. Germline-derived CDR1 and CDR2 are MNHEY and SVGAGI. The CDR3 coding sequence is TGTGCCAGCAGTCCCGGGAGACAGCCCCAGCATTTT. Protein sequence: CASSPGRQPQHF.